These 24 T cell receptor beta chains were all obtained from the same sample, sequenced in a study of T cells in women clearing cervical HPV infection. Assay: immunoSEQ multiplex PCR; the TCRdb copy retains only in-frame clones and omits some. Here the sample table reports about 39,000 clones. Sequencing was done on a sample of blood buffy coat. All receptors derive from a woman aged 18 to 75 with a cervical HPV16 infection that either progressed to CIN3+ or cleared (not recorded which).

Points on this clone: The read gets to within 3 residues of the CDR3 end, and the germline J gene fills in the rest. V usage is TRBV18 and J usage is TRBJ2-4; 7 nucleotides agree with TRBD1. The length of the CDR3 is 13 residues. Germline V gene data show CDR1 as KGHSH and CDR2 as LQKENI. The CDR3 here is CASSPDRVYGQYF. CDR3 DNA, as far as it was read: TGTGCCAGCTCACCCGACAGGGTCTATGGT.

The part of the CDR3 DNA that was read is TGTGCCAGCACGGGACAGGGAGGAAATCAGCCC. Amino acids: CASTGQGGNQP. The full-length CDR3 reads as CASTGQGGNQPQHF. V gene TRBV19 combines with J gene TRBJ1-5; TRBD1 matches 9 bases. With the read ending 3 residues before the CDR3 end, the germline J gene is used to fill in that end. The CDR3 runs to 14 residues. The V and J ends lost 9 bases and 4 bases, in that order; junction bases with no gene match: 7. Germline V gene lookup returns CDR1 LNHDA and CDR2 SQIVND (reference sequence).

Concerning this clone: Read data end 3 residues before the CDR3 end; the end is taken from the germline J gene. The chain carries TRBV6-2 or TRBV6-3 and TRBJ2-1, with TRBD2 identical over 7 bases. V lost 1 base to trimming and J lost 6 bases; unmatched junction nucleotides: 6. The germline V gene has CDR1 MNHEY and CDR2 SVGEGT. The CDR3 length is 15 residues. The CDR3: CASSYFGGSINEQFF. The part of the CDR3 DNA that was read is TGTGCCAGCAGTTACTTCGGCGGGAGCATCAATGAG.

Remarks on this clone: The observed sequence ends 3 residues before the CDR3 terminus, with the missing tail filled in from the germline J gene. V and J are TRBV19 and TRBJ2-2, with D maybe TRBD1 (6 bases). The CDR3 runs 14 residues. Germline CDR1 reads LNHDA; CDR2 reads SQIVND (reference sequence). The part of the CDR3 DNA that was read is TGTGCCAGTAGTACAGGGGCGGCTAATGAAAAG. Encoded protein: CASSTGAANEK. The CDR3 reads in full as CASSTGAANEKLFF. Full variable domain (outside the CDR3, taken from reference TRBV19 and TRBJ2-2): DGGITQSPKYLFRKEGQNVTLSCEQNLNHDAMYWYRQDPGQGLRLIYYSQIVNDFQKGDIAEGYSVSREKKESFPLTVTSAQKNPTAFYLCASSTGAANEKLFFGEGSRLTVL.

Notes on this clone: Read data end 3 residues before the CDR3 end; the end is taken from the germline J gene. V and J are TRBV19 and TRBJ1-3, with TRBD1 identical over 8 bases. Germline V gene data show CDR1 as LNHDA and CDR2 as SQIVND (reference sequence). Unmatched junction bases numbered 5, after V lost 9 bases and J lost 4 bases. CDR3 length: 13 amino acids. CDR3 in amino acids: CASRQGSGNTIYF. The sequenced CDR3 bases are TGTGCCAGCAGACAGGGGTCGGGAAACACC.

Details on this clone: The read finishes 3 residues shy of the CDR3 end, and the germline J gene is used to complete it. The rearrangement uses TRBV19 and TRBJ1-6, with D unclear. There are 16 residues in the CDR3. Per the germline V gene, CDR1 is LNHDA and CDR2 is SQIVND (reference sequence). V dropped 7 bases and J dropped 2 bases, with 15 bases sitting between them. CDR3 residues: CASTLEGSAYNSPLHF. Incomplete CDR3 DNA: TGTGCCAGTACCCTCGAAGGGTCAGCCTATAATTCACCC. The variable domain in full, with the rest retrieved from reference TRBV19 and TRBJ1-6, is DGGITQSPKYLFRKEGQNVTLSCEQNLNHDAMYWYRQDPGQGLRLIYYSQIVNDFQKGDIAEGYSVSREKKESFPLTVTSAQKNPTAFYLCASTLEGSAYNSPLHFGNGTRLTVT.

For this clone: Coverage ceases 3 residues before the CDR3 finishes, and the germline J gene fills in the end. This rearrangement joins TRBV6-2 or TRBV6-3 to TRBJ2-7, with TRBD1 matching over 10 bases. This CDR3 contains 16 residues. Trimming at V came to 5 bases and at J to 3 bases, leaving 10 bases not matched to a gene. Germline V CDR1 and CDR2: MNHEY, SVGEGT. Incomplete CDR3 DNA: TGTGCCAGCAGTACCATGCGGACAGGGGGAATCTACGAG. Translating it yields CASSTMRTGGIYE. The whole CDR3 region reads CASSTMRTGGIYEQYF.

With regard to this clone: Read coverage stops 3 residues before the CDR3 terminus; the germline J gene supplies the remainder. The chain employs TRBV5-1 and TRBJ2-2, with TRBD2 matching 10 bases. The CDR3 extends over 15 amino acids. Per germline, CDR1 SGHRS and CDR2 YFSETQ. J gave up 5 bases and V 1 base, and 2 bases lay outside the gene matches. The sequenced part of the CDR3 DNA is TGCGCCAGCAGCTTGTCTAGCGGGGGAACCGGGGAG. This encodes CASSLSSGGTGE. From start to end, the CDR3 is CASSLSSGGTGELFF.

About this clone: With the read ending 3 residues before the CDR3 end, the germline J gene is used to fill in that end. The chain links TRBV18 to TRBJ1-1; no clear D. The CDR3 spans 16 residues. Per germline, CDR1 KGHSH and CDR2 LQKENI. The covered CDR3 bases are TGTGCCAGCTCACCAAACGATAGCGGAGGTCAAGAGACA. It is translated as CASSPNDSGGQET. The full CDR3 protein is CASSPNDSGGQETAFF.

Details on this clone: The read comes to an end 3 residues before the CDR3 does, leaving the germline J gene to fill in the end. This rearrangement joins TRBV7-6 to TRBJ1-1; 7 bases agree with TRBD1. With V trimmed by 4 bases and J by 1 base, 3 bases remained unmatched. Germline-derived CDR1 and CDR2 are SGHVS and FNYEAQ. The CDR3 is 14 residues long. The CDR3 sequence is CASSSRTGNTEAFF. The CDR3 DNA, read in part, is TGTGCCAGCAGCTCCCGGACAGGGAACACTGAA.

Points on this clone: The read stops 3 residues short of the end of the CDR3; the missing end is completed from the germline J gene. The chain recombines TRBV24-1 with TRBJ2-7; TRBD2 agrees at 8 bases. This CDR3 contains 12 residues. In germline, CDR1 is KGHDR, CDR2 SFDVKD. Losses at the gene ends were 7 bases for V and 2 bases for J; bases not matched to a gene: 0. This CDR3 reads CATRTSAYEQYF. The sequenced CDR3 bases are TGTGCCACCAGGACTAGCGCCTACGAG.

Turning to this clone: Read data end 3 residues before the CDR3 end; the end is taken from the germline J gene. The chain employs TRBV19 and TRBJ1-2; D remains unclear. The CDR3 runs 11 residues. Germline values: CDR1 LNHDA, CDR2 SQIVND (reference sequence). The part of the CDR3 DNA that was read is TGTGCCAGTAGTATTCAGGATACC. The encoded protein is CASSIQDT. The whole CDR3 sequence is CASSIQDTYTF.

With respect to this clone: The observed sequence ends 3 residues before the CDR3 terminus, with the missing tail filled in from the germline J gene. V is TRBV7-2 and J is TRBJ2-5; TRBD1 agrees at 7 bases. V dropped 1 base and J dropped 5; count of bases not matched to a gene: 7. CDR3 length: 15 residues. Per germline, CDR1 SGHTA and CDR2 FQGNSA. The CDR3 bases that were read are TGTGCCAGCAGCTTAGGAGGGGGCTCGCGGGAGACC. It yields the protein CASSLGGGSRET. The entire CDR3 is CASSLGGGSRETQYF.

Concerning this clone: The read halts 3 residues ahead of the CDR3 end, with the missing end drawn from the germline J gene. This chain uses TRBV20-1 with TRBJ1-5; TRBD1 matches 10 bases. Trimming took 0 bases from V and 2 from J; bases not matched to a gene: 4. The CDR3 totals 16 residues. CDR1 DFQATT and CDR2 SNEGSKA come from the germline V gene (reference sequence). This CDR3 is CSARDSGTGGNQPQHF. CDR3 DNA (partial): TGCAGTGCTAGAGATTCGGGGACAGGGGGCAATCAGCCC.

A word on this clone: The read is 3 residues too short to cover the CDR3 end, so that end is filled in from the germline J gene. The V call is TRBV11-2, the J call TRBJ2-1, with 10 bases that match TRBD2. In germline, CDR1 is SGHAT, CDR2 FQNNGV. V shed 6 bases and J 7 bases; nucleotides not matched to a gene: 9. This CDR3 is 15 amino acids long. CDR3 DNA (partial): TGTGCCAGCAGGGCCCAGGTTAGCGGGGGGAATGAG. Its translation is CASRAQVSGGNE. The whole CDR3 is CASRAQVSGGNEQFF.

A word on this clone: The missing CDR3 end, 3 residues past where the read stops, is filled in from the germline J gene. The V call is TRBV7-2, the J call TRBJ1-6; D gene ambiguous. The CDR3 covers 14 residues. V was clipped by 3 bases and J by 7 bases, with 10 bases between them. Per germline, CDR1 SGHTA and CDR2 FQGNSA. Incomplete CDR3 DNA: TGTGCCAGCAGCTTTTACATAATAAATTCACCC. Its translation: CASSFYIINSP. The full CDR3 sequence reads CASSFYIINSPLHF.

This clone is labeled medium-sized (0.01 to 0.1%) based on frequency. The read falls 3 residues short of the CDR3 end, and the missing part is taken from the germline J gene. This same CDR3 is encoded by further DNA sequences in the sample. V usage is TRBV7-8 and J usage is TRBJ2-7; possible D gene TRBD1, 5 bases. Germline lookup yields CDR1 SGHVS and CDR2 FQNEAQ. The CDR3 sequence is 14 residues long. Trimming shortened V by 7 bases and J by 1 base, and 14 bases separated the two germline ends. The DNA read from the CDR3 is TGTGCCAGCAACCCGACAGTGACTTCCTACGAG. Translating it yields CASNPTVTSYE. The whole CDR3 region reads CASNPTVTSYEQYF.

For this clone: The CDR3 extends 3 residues past the end of the read, so its final part is completed from the germline J gene. The chain is built from TRBV19 and TRBJ2-3; 7 nucleotides match TRBD1. In germline, CDR1 is LNHDA, CDR2 SQIVND (reference sequence). The CDR3 is 14 amino acids. The junction had 5 bases not matched to a gene; V was cut back by 7 bases and J by 1 base. This chain's CDR3 is CASTSDRRTDTQYF. Incomplete CDR3 DNA: TGTGCCAGTACCTCGGACAGGCGCACAGATACG.

As regards this clone: The CDR3 goes on 3 residues after the read ends, and that part is filled in from the germline J gene. The chain joins TRBV7-2 to TRBJ2-3; 10 nucleotides line up with TRBD2. CDR3 length equals 16 residues. V was clipped by 0 bases and J by 4 bases; unmatched bases: 4. CDR1 is SGHTA and CDR2 is FQGNSA in the germline V gene. The sequenced CDR3 bases are TGTGCCAGCAGCTTAGCCGGAAGCGGGAGGGCAGATACG. It translates to CASSLAGSGRADT. The whole CDR3 protein reads CASSLAGSGRADTQYF.

Of note for this clone: The sequence runs out 3 residues before the end of the CDR3; the remainder is reconstructed from the germline J gene. The chain uses TRBV7-3 and TRBJ2-1; a possible D gene is TRBD2 (6 bases). Germline lookup yields CDR1 SGHTA and CDR2 FQGTGA. Trimming took 1 base from V and 5 from J, leaving 9 bases between them. The CDR3 is made up of 14 amino acids. The CDR3 here is CASSLMGLHNEQFF. The CDR3 bases that were read are TGTGCCAGCAGCTTAATGGGACTGCACAATGAG.

As regards this clone: Sequencing ends 3 residues short of the CDR3 end; the germline J gene provides the rest. V gene TRBV5-3 combines with J gene TRBJ2-5, with D perhaps TRBD1 (5 bases). TRBV5-3 qualifies as an ORF whose function is uncertain. The length of the CDR3 is 15 residues. V shed 2 bases and J shed 2 bases, with 13 bases lying between them. The CDR3 bases that were read are TGTGCCAGAAGCTTCAGCGACAGAGAGCAAGAGACC. Translation gives CARSFSDREQET. The CDR3 as a whole reads CARSFSDREQETQYF.

With respect to this clone: The CDR3 goes on 3 residues after the read ends, and that part is filled in from the germline J gene. V and J are TRBV18 and TRBJ1-1, with D possibly matching TRBD1 (5 bases). Per germline, CDR1 KGHSH and CDR2 LQKENI. The CDR3 is 13 residues long. The covered CDR3 bases are TGTGCCAGCTCACCGGATACGACAGATACG. It translates to CASSPDTTDT. The full CDR3 protein is CASSPDTTDTAFF.

On this clone itself: The read falls 3 residues short of the CDR3 end, and the missing part is taken from the germline J gene. The V gene is TRBV20-1, the J gene TRBJ2-3; D is undetermined. The CDR3 runs 15 residues. Trimming left V 6 bases short and J 1 base short, with 17 bases between. Germline CDR1 reads DFQATT; CDR2 reads SNEGSKA (reference sequence). This CDR3 is CSAFNRASGTDTQYF. The CDR3 DNA, read in part, is TGCAGTGCCTTCAATCGCGCCTCGGGCACAGATACG.

In regard to this clone: The sequence runs out 3 residues before the end of the CDR3; the remainder is reconstructed from the germline J gene. J is TRBJ2-3 and V is TRBV13, with TRBD1 matching 7 bases. The CDR3 runs to 12 residues. Looked up from germline, CDR1 is PRHDT and CDR2 is FYEKMQ (reference sequence). This chain's CDR3 is CASSSQGVAQYF. The CDR3 bases that were read are TGTGCCAGCAGCTCCCAGGGGGTTGCG.